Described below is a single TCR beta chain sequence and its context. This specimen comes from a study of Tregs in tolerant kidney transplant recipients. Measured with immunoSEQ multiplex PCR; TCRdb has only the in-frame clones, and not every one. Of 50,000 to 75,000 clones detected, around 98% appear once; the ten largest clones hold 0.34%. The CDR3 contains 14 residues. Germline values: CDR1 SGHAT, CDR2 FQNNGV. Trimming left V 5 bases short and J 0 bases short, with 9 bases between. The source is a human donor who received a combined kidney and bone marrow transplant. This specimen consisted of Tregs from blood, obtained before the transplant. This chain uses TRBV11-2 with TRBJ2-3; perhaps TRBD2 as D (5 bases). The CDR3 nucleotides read TGTGCCAGCAGCAATACGGGAAGCACAGATACGCAGTATTTT. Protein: CASSNTGSTDTQYF. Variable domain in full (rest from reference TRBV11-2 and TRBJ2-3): EAGVAQSPRYKIIEKRQSVAFWCNPISGHATLYWYQQILGQGPKLLIQFQNNGVVDDSQLPKDRFSAERLKGVDSTLKIQPAKLEDSAVYLCASSNTGSTDTQYFGPGTRLTVL.